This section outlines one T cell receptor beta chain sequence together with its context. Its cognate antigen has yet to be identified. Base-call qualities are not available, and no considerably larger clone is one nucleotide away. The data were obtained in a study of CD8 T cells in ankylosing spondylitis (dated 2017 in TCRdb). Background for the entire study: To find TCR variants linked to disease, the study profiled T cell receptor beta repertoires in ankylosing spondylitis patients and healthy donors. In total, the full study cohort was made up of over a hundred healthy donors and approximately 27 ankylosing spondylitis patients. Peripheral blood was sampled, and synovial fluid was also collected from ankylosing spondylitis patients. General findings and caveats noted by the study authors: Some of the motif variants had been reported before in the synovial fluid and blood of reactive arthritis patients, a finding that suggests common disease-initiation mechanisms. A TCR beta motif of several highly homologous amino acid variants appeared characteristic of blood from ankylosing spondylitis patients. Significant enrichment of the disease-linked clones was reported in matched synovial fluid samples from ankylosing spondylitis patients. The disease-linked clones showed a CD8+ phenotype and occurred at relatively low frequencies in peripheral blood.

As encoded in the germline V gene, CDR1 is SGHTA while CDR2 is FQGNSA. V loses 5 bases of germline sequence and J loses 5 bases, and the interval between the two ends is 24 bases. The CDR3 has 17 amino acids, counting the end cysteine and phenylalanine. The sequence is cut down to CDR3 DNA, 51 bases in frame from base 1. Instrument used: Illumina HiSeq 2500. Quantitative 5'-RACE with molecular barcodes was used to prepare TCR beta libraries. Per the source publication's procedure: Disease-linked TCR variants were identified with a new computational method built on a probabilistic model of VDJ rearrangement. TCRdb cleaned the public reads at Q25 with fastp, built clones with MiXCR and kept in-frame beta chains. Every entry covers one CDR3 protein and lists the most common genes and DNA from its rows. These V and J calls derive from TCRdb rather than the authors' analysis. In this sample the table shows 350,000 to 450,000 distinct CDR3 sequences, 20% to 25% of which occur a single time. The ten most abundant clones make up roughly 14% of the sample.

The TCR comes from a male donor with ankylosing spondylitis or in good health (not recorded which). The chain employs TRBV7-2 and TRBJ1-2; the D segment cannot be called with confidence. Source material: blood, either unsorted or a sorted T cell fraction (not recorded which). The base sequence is TGTGCCAGCAGCGAAAAGGCATTTACGAAGGTGGAGTATGGCTACACCTTC. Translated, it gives CASSEKAFTKVEYGYTF.